This T cell receptor beta chain was recorded in a study of T-cell reconstitution after alpha-beta-depleted transplantation in children. Whole-study findings and limits: Newly generated T cells supplied most T-cell counts and diversity one year post-transplant. From surviving recipient T cells and thymic progenitors came the high day-60 TCRbeta diversity observed in some patients. Alpha-beta T cells present about two months after transplant were reported to originate from several hundred expanded graft clones.

This clonotype was seen at least ten times. What it binds is unknown. Using unique molecular identifiers, the investigators prepared the TCRbeta library. TCRdb itself ran the PCR reads through MiXCR, one entry per CDR3 protein. The sample yields some 200,000 distinct CDR3 sequences, about a tenth seen once. The trim removed 5 bases at V and 0 bases at J, leaving 15 bases unmatched. The CDR3 runs to 17 residues. The germline CDR1 and CDR2 sequences are DFQATT and SNEGSKA (reference sequence). The sequence came from a child in the first two years of life with acute myeloid leukemia, due to receive a stem cell transplant. The source was PBMCs, collected before TCRalphabeta/CD19-depleted stem cell transplant. The V call is TRBV20-1, the J call TRBJ2-5; 7 bases are a match to TRBD2. CDR3 in amino acids: CSAYPPRSGGYQETQYF. The CDR3 DNA sequence: TGCAGTGCTTACCCCCCCCGCTCCGGGGGGTACCAAGAGACCCAGTACTTC.